The clone carrying this T cell receptor (beta chain) appeared once. TCRdb keeps only in-frame clones here, not all; method: immunoSEQ multiplex PCR. This sample has just under 95,000 clones, with 80% found just once. The data were taken from a study of blood T cell repertoires in COVID-19. Specimen: peripheral blood. The receptor comes from a man aged 50 or older who had recovered from COVID-19.

The CDR3, as DNA: TGTGCCAGCAGCTTAGGAACACAGGGGGCCAGTGGCTACACCTTC. Translation: CASSLGTQGASGYTF. The rearrangement links TRBV7-2 to TRBJ1-2; 9 bases are shared with TRBD1. This CDR3 has 15 amino acids. Germline CDR1 reads SGHTA; CDR2 reads FQGNSA. With 1 base clipped from V and 7 bases from J, the junction kept 7 bases outside the gene matches.